A selection of T cell receptor beta chains follows, all from one sample in a study of regulatory T cells in long-lasting Graves disease. MiXCR, run by TCRdb on the multiplex PCR reads, gives a single entry per CDR3 protein. The table has 620,000 or so distinct CDR3 sequences, roughly 15% seen once. This sample was also put to use in a study of T cells in Graves' hyperthyroidism and ophthalmopathy.

The sequencing here drew on peripheral blood mononuclear cells (PBMCs), taken at new diagnosis, from a patient treated with antithyroid drugs. Every receptor here comes from a young woman with Graves disease. Each CDR3 is given with its conserved first and last residue. The D gene is left open where the match is weak. Clone sizes are given selectively: once, few, many, or a class where the clone is expanded.

TRBD2 TRBJ2-7 TRBV5-1 few TGCGCCAGCAGCTCCGGACTAGCTAGACACTACGAGCAGTACTTC CASSSGLARHYEQYF
TRBD1 TRBJ2-1 TRBV24-1 few TGTGCCACCAGTGAGACCGGGACAGGGTACAATGAGCAGTTCTTC CATSETGTGYNEQFF
TRBD2 TRBJ2-3 TRBV5-1 - TGCGCCAGCAGCTGCGAGCGGGAGGAAGACTTTAGCACAGATACGCAGTATTTT CASSCEREEDFSTDTQYF
- TRBJ1-1 TRBV10-3 many TGTGCCATCAGTGAGTCTCCAGGGCAGGTGGGTACTGAAGCTTTCTTT CAISESPGQVGTEAFF
TRBD1 TRBJ1-1 TRBV11-2 - TGTGCCAGCAGCCCGGGACAGTTTGATGCTCGTTCGTTTACCACTGAAGCTTTCTTT CASSPGQFDARSFTTEAFF
TRBD1 TRBJ1-5 TRBV28 - TGTGCCAGCAGTTCGAGGACAGGGCCAAATCAGCCCCAGCATTTT CASSSRTGPNQPQHF
- TRBJ2-7 TRBV3-1 many TGTGCCAGCAGTTCCATGGGTGAGCAGTACTTC CASSSMGEQYF
TRBD1 TRBJ2-5 TRBV7-3 - TGTGCCAGCAGCCAACGGACAGGGATACAAGAGACCCAGTACTTC CASSQRTGIQETQYF
- TRBJ1-1 TRBV6-1 many TGTGCCAGCAGTAGGGGCAGTGGGAACACTGAAGCTTTCTTT CASSRGSGNTEAFF
TRBD1 TRBJ2-6 TRBV10-3 many TGTGCCATCAGTGATTCCAGGGGGCGATCTGGGGCCAACGTCCTGACTTTC CAISDSRGRSGANVLTF
TRBD1 TRBJ1-5 TRBV28 many TGTGCCAGCCGACCAAGGGACAGGGAGTATCAGCCCCAGCATTTT CASRPRDREYQPQHF
- TRBJ1-4 TRBV6-5 - TGTGCCAGCAGTTCTTATCCTAATGAAAAACTGTTTTTT CASSSYPNEKLFF
TRBD2 TRBJ2-7 TRBV19 - TGTGCCAGTCGAACTAGCGGGGGCTACGAGCAGTACTTC CASRTSGGYEQYF
- TRBJ2-2 TRBV24-1 - TGTGCCACCAGTGACCCCCCAGGGCCTGAGAACACCGGGGAGCTGTTTTTT CATSDPPGPENTGELFF
- TRBJ2-7 TRBV5-1 - TGCGCCAGCAGCTTGCAGGAGAGCTACGAGCAGTGCTTC CASSLQESYEQCF
TRBD2 TRBJ2-1 TRBV18 - TGTGCCAGCTCACCGACTAGCGGGAGTAAGGGCTACAATGAGCAGTTCTTC CASSPTSGSKGYNEQFF
- TRBJ2-7 TRBV12-3/TRBV12-4 - TGTGCCAGCTCAGCGACGCCACCCAATCCCTACGAGCAGTACTTC CASSATPPNPYEQYF
- TRBJ2-5 TRBV7-2 few TGTGCCAGCAGCTTAGCGCAAATAGGGGCGAGCCAAGAGACCCAGTACTTC CASSLAQIGASQETQYF
- TRBJ1-5 TRBV6-1 many TGTGCCAGCATAGGTCAGGGTAACAATCAGCCCCAGCATTTT CASIGQGNNQPQHF
- TRBJ2-7 TRBV5-4 few TGTGCCAGCAGCTCTGGACCGTCGGCATCTATCAGCTCCTACGAGCAGTACTTC CASSSGPSASISSYEQYF
TRBD1 TRBJ2-4 TRBV7-2 - TGTGCCGGCAGCCGGGACAGGGGAGGGACCAATGAGCAGTACTTC CAGSRDRGGTNEQYF
- TRBJ1-3 TRBV9 - TGTGCCAGCAGCGCCCCTGGGGGCTCTGGAAACACCATATATTTT CASSAPGGSGNTIYF
- TRBJ2-5 TRBV7-8 many TGTGCCAGCAGCTTAGATGGAACGGGAACGGGAGAGACCCAGTACTTC CASSLDGTGTGETQYF
TRBD1 TRBJ2-3 TRBV20-1 many TGCAGTGCTAGACACGACAGGGAAGCAGATACGCAGTATTTT CSARHDREADTQYF
TRBD2 TRBJ2-2 TRBV20-1 few TGCAGTGCTCCCGGGACTAGCGGCCTAACCAACACCGGGGAGCTGTTTTTT CSAPGTSGLTNTGELFF
- TRBJ1-5 TRBV2 few TGTGCCAGCAGTGAATTGGCATATAGCAATCAGCCCCAGCATTTT CASSELAYSNQPQHF
- TRBJ1-1 TRBV6-1 many TGTGCCAGCACTCAATATACTGAAGCTTTCTTT CASTQYTEAFF
- TRBJ1-1 TRBV7-9 many TGTGCCAGCAGCTTAATGGGGCCGAACACTGAAGCTTTCTTT CASSLMGPNTEAFF
- TRBJ2-7 TRBV20-1 - TGCAGTGCTAGAACTAGTTACGAGCAGTACTTC CSARTSYEQYF